This TCR beta chain was sequenced in a study of blood T cells in healthy people across ages. Investigators took 8.5 to 10 milliliters of peripheral blood from every donor. Total RNA was extracted at no less than 5.5 micrograms per sample. The CDR3 contains 15 residues. The germline V gene encodes CDR1 SNHLY and CDR2 FYNNEI. Concerning this clonotype itself: Its specificity is unknown.

The authors ran a second PCR of about 7 to 11 cycles using a sample-barcoded 5' primer and a J-beta primer mix. TCRdb re-analysed the 5' RACE reads in MiXCR, keeping a single row per CDR3 protein. The table shows around 970,000 distinct CDR3 sequences, with roughly half occurring only once. Study-wide points: The recorded TCR beta diversity per million T cells decreased in a roughly linear manner with age.

Sequencing was carried out using blood. This chain joins TRBV2 and TRBJ2-4; D is tentatively TRBD1 or TRBD2 (6 bases each). The last part of the DNA fits TRBJ2-7 better; the J call may be wrong. The receptor comes from an older woman in good health. The CDR3 coding sequence is TGTGCCGGTAGACTGGGGGGCACAGGATCATACGAGCAGTACTTC. It is translated as CAGRLGGTGSYEQYF.